This T cell receptor (beta chain) appears in the sequencing data of a study of shared clonotypes between healthy human individuals. Germline V gene lookup returns CDR1 LNHDA and CDR2 SQIVND (reference sequence). Trimming shortened V by 3 bases and J by 2 bases, and 11 bases separated the two germline ends. The CDR3 is 14 amino acids. The data were produced by immunoSEQ multiplex PCR, yet TCRdb's version contains in-frame clones alone and is incomplete. The table has millions of clones, roughly 91% seen once; the top ten hold approximately 1.7%. CD8 cells regarded as naive lacked CD45RO, were positively chosen for CCR7, and omitted terminally differentiated effector memory CD45RA+ cells. Donors comprised only Caucasian adults living in Nashville, Tennessee.

This chain joins TRBV19 and TRBJ2-7; no definite D call. The TCR was taken from a man between 18 and 35 years old in good health. Some clones in this sample may be carry-over from other donors' samples. Source material: naive CD8+ T cells from PBMCs. CDR3 protein: CASSIKSPPYEQYF. The DNA of the CDR3 is TGTGCCAGTAGTATCAAATCTCCTCCCTACGAGCAGTACTTC.